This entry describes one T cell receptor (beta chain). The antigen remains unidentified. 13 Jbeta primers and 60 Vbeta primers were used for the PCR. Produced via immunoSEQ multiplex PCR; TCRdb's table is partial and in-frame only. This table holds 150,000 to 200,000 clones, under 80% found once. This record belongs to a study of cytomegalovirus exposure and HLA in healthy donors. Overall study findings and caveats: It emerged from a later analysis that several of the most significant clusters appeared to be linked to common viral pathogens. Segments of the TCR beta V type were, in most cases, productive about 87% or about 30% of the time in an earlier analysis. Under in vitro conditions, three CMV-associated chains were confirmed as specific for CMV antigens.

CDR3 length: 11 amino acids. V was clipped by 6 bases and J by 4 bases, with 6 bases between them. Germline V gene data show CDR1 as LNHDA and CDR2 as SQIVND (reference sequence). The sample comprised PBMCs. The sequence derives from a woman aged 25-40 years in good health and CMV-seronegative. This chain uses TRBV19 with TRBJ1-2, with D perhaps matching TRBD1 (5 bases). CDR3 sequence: CASRQGYGYTF. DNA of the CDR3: TGTGCCAGTAGGCAGGGCTATGGCTACACCTTC. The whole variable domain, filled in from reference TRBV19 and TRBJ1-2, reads DGGITQSPKYLFRKEGQNVTLSCEQNLNHDAMYWYRQDPGQGLRLIYYSQIVNDFQKGDIAEGYSVSREKKESFPLTVTSAQKNPTAFYLCASRQGYGYTFGSGTRLTVV.